This T cell receptor (beta chain) was captured in a study of blood T cell repertoires in COVID-19. Study-wide context: Both acute and convalescent COVID-19 samples were obtained from the United States, Italy and Spain. Sample material is recorded as cDNA or gDNA derived from T cells, B-cell-depleted T cells, or PBMCs.

Trimming removed 0 bases from V and 0 bases from J, with 5 bases in between. Germline V gene sequence: CDR1 SQVTM, CDR2 ANQGSEA. CDR3 length equals 13 residues. This clone was seen more than once but under ten times. In the study's own analysis: Estimation of nucleated cell counts was performed using reference gene primer amplification. Libraries were prepared by immunoSEQ multiplex PCR; TCRdb keeps only in-frame clonotypes and omits some of them. The D gene and trimming were derived from the DNA, and the V and J assignments and clone size from that table. Here the sample spans 85,000 to 100,000 clones, just over 90% being singletons.

Source material: peripheral blood. The clonotype comes from a man aged 55-75 years with acute or convalescent COVID-19. V is TRBV29-1 and J is TRBJ2-5; D is ambiguous. DNA of the CDR3: TGCAGCGTTGAAGACAGTTACCAAGAGACCCAGTACTTC. Its translation: CSVEDSYQETQYF. Complete variable domain (other parts from reference TRBV29-1 and TRBJ2-5): SAVISQKPSRDICQRGTSLTIQCQVDSQVTMMFWYRQQPGQSLTLIATANQGSEATYESGFVIDKFPISRPNLTFSTLTVSNMSPEDSSIYLCSVEDSYQETQYFGPGTRLLVL.